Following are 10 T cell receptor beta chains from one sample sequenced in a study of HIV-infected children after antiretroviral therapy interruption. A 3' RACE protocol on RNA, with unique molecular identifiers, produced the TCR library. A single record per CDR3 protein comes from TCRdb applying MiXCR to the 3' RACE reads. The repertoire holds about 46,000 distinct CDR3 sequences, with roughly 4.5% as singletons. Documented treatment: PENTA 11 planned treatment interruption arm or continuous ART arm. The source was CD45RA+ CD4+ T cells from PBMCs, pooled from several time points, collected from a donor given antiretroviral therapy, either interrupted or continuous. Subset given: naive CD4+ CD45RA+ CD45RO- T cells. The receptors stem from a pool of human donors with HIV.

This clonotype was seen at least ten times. The CDR3 bases are TGCGCCAGCAGCTTGGATGTAGAGGGCACTGAAGCTTTCTTT. Translation gives CASSLDVEGTEAFF. This rearrangement joins TRBV5-1 to TRBJ1-1; D gene uncertain. CDR1 and CDR2 (germline): SGHRS, YFSETQ. This CDR3 is 14 amino acids long. The V and J ends lost 0 bases and 4 bases respectively, with 10 bases between them.

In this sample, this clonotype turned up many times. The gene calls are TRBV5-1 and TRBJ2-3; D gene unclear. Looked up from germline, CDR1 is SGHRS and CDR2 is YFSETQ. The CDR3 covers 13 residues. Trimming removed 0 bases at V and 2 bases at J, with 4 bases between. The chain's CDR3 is CASSLGPTDTQYF. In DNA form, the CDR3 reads TGCGCCAGCAGCTTGGGACCCACAGATACGCAGTATTTT.

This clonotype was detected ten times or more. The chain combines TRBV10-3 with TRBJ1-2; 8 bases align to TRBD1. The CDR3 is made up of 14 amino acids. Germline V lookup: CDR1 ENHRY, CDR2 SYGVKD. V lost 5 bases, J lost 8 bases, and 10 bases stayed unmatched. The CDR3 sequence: CAISRSQGAGGYTF. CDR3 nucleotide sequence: TGTGCCATCAGTAGGAGTCAGGGGGCCGGCGGCTACACCTTC.

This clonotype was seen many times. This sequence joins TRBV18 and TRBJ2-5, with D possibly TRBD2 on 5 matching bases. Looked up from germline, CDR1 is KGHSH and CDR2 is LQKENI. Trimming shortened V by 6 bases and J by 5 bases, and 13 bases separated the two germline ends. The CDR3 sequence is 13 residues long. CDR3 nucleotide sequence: TGTGCCAGCTCTACTTCTTCGGGGGAGACCCAGTACTTC. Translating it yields CASSTSSGETQYF.

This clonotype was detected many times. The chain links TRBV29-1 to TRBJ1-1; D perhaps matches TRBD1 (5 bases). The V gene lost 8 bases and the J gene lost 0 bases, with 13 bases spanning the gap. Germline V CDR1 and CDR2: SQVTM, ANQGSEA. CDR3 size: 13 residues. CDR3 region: CSIAPGMNTEAFF. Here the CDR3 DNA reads TGCAGCATTGCCCCAGGGATGAACACTGAAGCTTTCTTT. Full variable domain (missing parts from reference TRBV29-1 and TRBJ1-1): SAVISQKPSRDICQRGTSLTIQCQVDSQVTMMFWYRQQPGQSLTLIATANQGSEATYESGFVIDKFPISRPNLTFSTLTVSNMSPEDSSIYLCSIAPGMNTEAFFGQGTRLTVV.

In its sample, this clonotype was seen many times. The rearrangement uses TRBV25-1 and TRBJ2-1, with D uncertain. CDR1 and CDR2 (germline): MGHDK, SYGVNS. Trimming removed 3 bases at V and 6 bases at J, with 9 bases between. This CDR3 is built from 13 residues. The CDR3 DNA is TGTGCCAGCAGTGATATCCTCCCCAATGAGCAGTTCTTC. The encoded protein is CASSDILPNEQFF.

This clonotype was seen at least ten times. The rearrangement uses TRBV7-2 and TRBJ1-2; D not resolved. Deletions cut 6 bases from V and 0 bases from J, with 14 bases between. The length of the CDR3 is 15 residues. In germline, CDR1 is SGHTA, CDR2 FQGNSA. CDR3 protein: CASRLGTDANYGYTF. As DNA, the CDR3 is TGTGCCAGCAGACTCGGTACGGACGCTAACTATGGCTACACCTTC.

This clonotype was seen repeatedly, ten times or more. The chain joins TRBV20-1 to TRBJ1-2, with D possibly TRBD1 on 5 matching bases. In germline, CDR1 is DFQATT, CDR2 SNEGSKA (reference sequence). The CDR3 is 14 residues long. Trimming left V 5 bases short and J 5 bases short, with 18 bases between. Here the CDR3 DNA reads TGCAGTGCTCGACACCAGGGTGGGGGATATGGCTACACCTTC. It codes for CSARHQGGGYGYTF.

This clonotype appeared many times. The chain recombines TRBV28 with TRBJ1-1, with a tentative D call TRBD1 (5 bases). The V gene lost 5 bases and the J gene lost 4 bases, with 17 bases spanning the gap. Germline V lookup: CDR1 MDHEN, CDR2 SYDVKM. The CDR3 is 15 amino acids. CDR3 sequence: CASSPWRGESTEAFF. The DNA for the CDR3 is TGTGCCAGCAGTCCGTGGAGGGGCGAAAGCACTGAAGCTTTCTTT. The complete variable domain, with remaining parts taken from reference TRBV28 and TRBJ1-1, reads DVKVTQSSRYLVKRTGEKVFLECVQDMDHENMFWYRQDPGLGLRLIYFSYDVKMKEKGDIPEGYSVSREKKERFSLILESASTNQTSMYLCASSPWRGESTEAFFGQGTRLTVV.

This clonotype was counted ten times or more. The CDR3 DNA reads TGTGCCAGCAGCTTTCTAAAGGGGGCAAATCCCTACGAGCAGTACTTC. It translates to CASSFLKGANPYEQYF. The chain joins TRBV7-9 to TRBJ2-7; 7 bases agree with TRBD1. Germline loops: CDR1 SEHNR, CDR2 FQNEAQ (reference sequence). This CDR3 region has 16 residues. The V gene end was trimmed by 3 bases and the J gene end by 2 bases; junction bases not matched to a gene: 10.